This T cell receptor beta chain derives from a study of T cell repertoires in cytomegalovirus infection. Study background: Recently described HLA-C-restricted plus well-studied HLA-B-restricted CMV epitopes were used. Public TCR beta signatures indicated both CMV infection and matching HLA type.

Whole-study findings and limits: The ex vivo response was dominated by HLA-C-restricted CMV-specific TCR beta clonotypes. Cumulative public TCR beta family frequency identified CMV carriers with the relevant HLA.

The sample holds a few counts of this clonotype. Antigen unknown. The junction had 6 bases not matched to a gene; V was cut back by 2 bases and J by 5 bases. The CDR3 contains 15 residues. One entry per CDR3 protein results from TCRdb running MiXCR on the reads. The sample carries 700,000 to 950,000 distinct CDR3 sequences, approximately 29% recorded once. The clonotype originates from a human donor in good health (CMV status not recorded). Some clones in this sample may be carry-over from other donors' samples. The chain joins TRBV12-3 or TRBV12-4 to TRBJ2-1; 7 nucleotides line up with TRBD2. Here the sequenced sample was cultured CD8+ T cells from PBMCs, taken from culture after CMV antigen stimulation. CDR3 in amino acids: CASSLWGGLDNEQFF. The DNA for the CDR3 is TGTGCCAGCAGTTTATGGGGGGGACTCGACAATGAGCAGTTCTTC.